This T cell receptor (beta chain) was recovered during a study of shared T cell receptors in the human thymus. Sequencing was performed with immunoSEQ multiplex PCR; in TCRdb, only in-frame clones are kept and a portion is missing. Among roughly 710,000 clones listed, approximately 83% were seen once. A further study also used this sample, focusing on human thymus T cells. According to that study: Within thymic and blood repertoires, V and J gene usage appeared to be biased.

The specimen was thymocytes. The clonotype comes from a girl less than two years old with a congenital heart defect.

CDR3 sequence: CASIPREVTDTQYF. The CDR3 DNA reads as TGCGCCAGCATTCCCCGGGAGGTGACAGATACGCAGTATTTT. The chain combines TRBV5-1 with TRBJ2-3; 7 bases map to TRBD2. The CDR3 loop spans 14 amino acids. Trimming took 6 bases from V and 3 from J; bases not matched to a gene: 7. Germline CDR1 SGHRS, CDR2 YFSETQ. Filled out from reference TRBV5-1 and TRBJ2-3, the complete variable domain reads KAGVTQTPRYLIKTRGQQVTLSCSPISGHRSVSWYQQTPGQGLQFLFEYFSETQRNKGNFPGRFSGRQFSNSRSEMNVSTLELGDSALYLCASIPREVTDTQYFGPGTRLTVL.